In its sample, the clone carrying this TCR beta chain was seen a few times. Its antigen is undetermined. Without sorting, samples used tens of millions of PBMCs for genomic DNA. Trimming removed 2 bases from V and 7 bases from J, with 14 bases in between. Germline values: CDR1 KGHSH, CDR2 LQKENI. The CDR3 length is 14 residues. This entry belongs to a study of shared clonotypes between healthy human individuals. Findings of the study overall: Measured sharing among donors was expected to vary with sequencing depth.

An even split of each subset's genomic DNA across several immunoSEQ plates was performed. Sequencing used immunoSEQ multiplex PCR; TCRdb keeps in-frame clones, though not all of them. The data show approximately 500,000 clones, approximately 78% seen once. The sample taken for sequencing was PBMCs. The TCR sequence derives from a woman aged 40 to 50 in good health. Some clones in this sample may be carry-over from other donors' samples. The V gene is TRBV18, the J gene TRBJ1-1; perhaps TRBD1 as D (6 bases). The CDR3 reads CASSPLQRTDEAFF. The DNA for the CDR3 is TGTGCCAGCTCACCATTGCAAAGGACAGATGAAGCTTTCTTT.